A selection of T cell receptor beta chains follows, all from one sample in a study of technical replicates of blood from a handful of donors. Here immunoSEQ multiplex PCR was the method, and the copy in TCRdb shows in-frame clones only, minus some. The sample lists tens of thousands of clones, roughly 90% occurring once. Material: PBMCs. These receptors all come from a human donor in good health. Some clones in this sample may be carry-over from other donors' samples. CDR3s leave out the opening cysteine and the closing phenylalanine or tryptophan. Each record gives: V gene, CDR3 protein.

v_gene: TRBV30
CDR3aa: ACHLGVGYGYT

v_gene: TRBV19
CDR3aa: ASSIERDTEAF

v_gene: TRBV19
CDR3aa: ASSMGGGKPQH

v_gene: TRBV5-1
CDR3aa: ASSLASNQPQH

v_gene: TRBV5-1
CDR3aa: ASRRLAGDLGELF

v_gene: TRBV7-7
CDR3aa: ASRTNEDRGFGKNTEAF

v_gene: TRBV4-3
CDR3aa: ASSQDATGTYEQY

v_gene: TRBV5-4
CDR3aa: ASSLAGQSSSGANVLT

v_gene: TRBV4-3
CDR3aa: ASSQDLRAEQF

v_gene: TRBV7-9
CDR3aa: ASSTYRELEETQY

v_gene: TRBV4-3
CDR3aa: ASSQGHRGTYEQY

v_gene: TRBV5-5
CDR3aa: ASSLGLGQGLTDTQY

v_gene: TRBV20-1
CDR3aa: SAYTGGQF

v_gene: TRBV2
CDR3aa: ASRGGERGYT

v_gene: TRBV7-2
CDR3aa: ASSLVGGPSADTQY

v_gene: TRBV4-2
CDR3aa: ASSQDQSSGGRTGELF

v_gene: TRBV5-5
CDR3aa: ASSSQGATNEKLF

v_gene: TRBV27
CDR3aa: ASRTRGGSGYEQY

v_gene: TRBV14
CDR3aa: ASSHLRGSVPYEQY

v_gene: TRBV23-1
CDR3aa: ASRPCSPDRDYTEAF

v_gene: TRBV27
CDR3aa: ASTRFGGSYEQY

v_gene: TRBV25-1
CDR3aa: ASSEYAGSGELF

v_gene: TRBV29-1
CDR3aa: KGRGLRSGANVLT

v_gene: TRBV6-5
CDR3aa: ASSYEGATNEKLF

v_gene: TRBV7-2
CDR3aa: ASTPGTTVLEQY